The T cell receptor beta chain described here comes from a study of shared clonotypes between healthy human individuals. Naive CD8 cells comprised CD45RO-negative, CCR7-positively selected cells, excluding terminally differentiated effector memory CD45RA+ cells. The germline gives CDR1 MNHNY, CDR2 SVGAGI (reference sequence). V was clipped by 2 bases and J by 1 base; unmatched bases: 6. CDR3 length: 16 amino acids. Deep-level running was used for the assay. Generated by immunoSEQ multiplex PCR, the TCRdb table keeps only in-frame clones and is missing some. This table has under 2,000,000 clones, about 94% appearing once.

This TCR came from a man younger than 35 in good health. The sample comprised naive CD8+ T cells sorted from blood. The chain carries TRBV6-6 and TRBJ2-3, with 7 positions matching TRBD2. The CDR3 DNA is TGTGCCAGCAGTTACCTAGCGGAAATGCGCACAGATACGCAGTATTTT. Translated: CASSYLAEMRTDTQYF.